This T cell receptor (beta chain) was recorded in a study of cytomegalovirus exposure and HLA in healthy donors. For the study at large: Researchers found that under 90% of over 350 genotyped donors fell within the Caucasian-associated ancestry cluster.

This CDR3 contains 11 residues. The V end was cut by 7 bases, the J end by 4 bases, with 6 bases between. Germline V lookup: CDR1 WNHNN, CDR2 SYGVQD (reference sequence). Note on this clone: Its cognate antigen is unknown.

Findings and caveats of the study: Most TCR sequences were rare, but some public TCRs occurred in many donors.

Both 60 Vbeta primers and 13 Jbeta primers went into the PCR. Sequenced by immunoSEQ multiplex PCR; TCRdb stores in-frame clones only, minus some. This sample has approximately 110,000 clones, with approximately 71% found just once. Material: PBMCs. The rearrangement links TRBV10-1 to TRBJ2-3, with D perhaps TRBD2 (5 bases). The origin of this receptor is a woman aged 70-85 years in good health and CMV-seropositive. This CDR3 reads CASKGADTQYF. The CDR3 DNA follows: TGCGCCAGCAAGGGAGCAGATACGCAGTATTTT.